This paragraph covers one TCR beta chain sequence. What it recognizes is unknown. The sample is drawn from a study of PD-1 blockade in classical Hodgkin lymphoma. Notes on the study in general: At baseline, newly diagnosed patients reportedly showed less TCR diversity than healthy donors. Compared with baseline, CD4+ but not CD8+ TCR diversity had risen significantly by C4D1.

Brentuximab vedotin exposure varied among the patients, all of whom had relapsed after autologous stem cell transplantation. Produced via immunoSEQ multiplex PCR; TCRdb's table is partial and in-frame only. The sample lists around 7,000 clones, approximately 80% occurring once. Germline values: CDR1 LNHDA, CDR2 SQIVND (reference sequence). CDR3 length equals 14 residues. The junction had 3 bases not matched to a gene; V was cut back by 5 bases and J by 0 bases. This receptor was obtained from a human donor with classical Hodgkin lymphoma. The chain recombines TRBV19 with TRBJ2-7; 8 nucleotides line up with TRBD2. The sample in question was peripheral blood mononuclear cells (PBMCs), obtained at baseline. This CDR3 reads CASSAGLASYEQYF. The DNA for the CDR3 is TGTGCCAGTAGTGCCGGACTAGCCTCCTACGAGCAGTACTTC.